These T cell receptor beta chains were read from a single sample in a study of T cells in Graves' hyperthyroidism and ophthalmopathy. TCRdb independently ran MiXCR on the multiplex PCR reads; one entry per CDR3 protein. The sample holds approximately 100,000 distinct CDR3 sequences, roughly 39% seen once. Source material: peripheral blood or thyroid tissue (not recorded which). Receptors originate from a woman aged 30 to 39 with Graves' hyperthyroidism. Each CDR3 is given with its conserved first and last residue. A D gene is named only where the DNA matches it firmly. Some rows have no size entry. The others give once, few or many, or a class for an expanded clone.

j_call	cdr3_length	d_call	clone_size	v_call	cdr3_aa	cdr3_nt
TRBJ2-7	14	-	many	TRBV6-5	CASSYSRGWYEQYF	TGTGCCAGCAGTTACTCGAGGGGGTGGTACGAGCAGTACTTC
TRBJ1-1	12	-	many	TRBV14	CASSQGYTEAFF	TGTGCCAGCAGCCAAGGTTACACTGAAGCTTTCTTT
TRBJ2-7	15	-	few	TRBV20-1	CSGGPTGRLSYEQYF	TGCAGTGGCGGGCCCACAGGACGGCTCTCCTACGAGCAGTACTTC
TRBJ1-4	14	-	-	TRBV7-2	CAGSLGFETARLFF	TGTGCCGGCAGCTTAGGATTCGAGACAGCAAGACTGTTTTTT
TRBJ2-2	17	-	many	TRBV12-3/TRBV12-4	CASSLEWWTRLSGELFF	TGTGCCAGCAGTTTAGAATGGTGGACGAGGCTTTCCGGGGAGCTGTTTTTT
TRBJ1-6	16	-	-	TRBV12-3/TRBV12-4	CASSPGTVSYNSPLHF	TGTGCCAGCAGTCCGGGGACTGTCTCCTATAATTCACCCCTCCACTTT
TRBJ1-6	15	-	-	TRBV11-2	CASSTLSGVNSPLHF	TGTGCCAGCAGCACCCTCAGCGGTGTTAATTCACCCCTCCACTTT
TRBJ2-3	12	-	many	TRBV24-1	CATSDFRDTQYF	TGTGCCACCAGTGATTTTCGCGATACGCAGTATTTT
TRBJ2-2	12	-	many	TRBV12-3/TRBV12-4	CASSTSTGELFF	TGTGCCAGCAGCACTAGCACCGGGGAGCTGTTTTTT
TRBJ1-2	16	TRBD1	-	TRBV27	CASSSSRGQRNYGYTF	TGTGCCAGCAGTTCATCCAGGGGACAGAGGAACTATGGCTACACCTTC
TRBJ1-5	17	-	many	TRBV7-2	CASSLGVFGGVNQPQHF	TGTGCCAGCAGCTTAGGTGTTTTCGGAGGGGTCAATCAGCCCCAGCATTTT
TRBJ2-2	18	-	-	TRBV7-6	CAGSIVLPGPTNTGELFF	TGCGCCGGCAGCATAGTACTTCCGGGTCCCACGAACACCGGGGAGCTGTTTTTT
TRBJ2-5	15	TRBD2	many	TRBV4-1	CASSRGLAGVETQYF	TGCGCCAGCAGCCGGGGACTAGCGGGAGTGGAGACCCAGTACTTC
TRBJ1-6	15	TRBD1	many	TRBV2	CASTEGGSIYSPLHF	TGTGCCAGCACCGAAGGGGGCTCGATTTATTCACCCCTCCACTTT
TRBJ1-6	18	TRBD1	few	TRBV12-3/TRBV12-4	CASSSPGQAYSYNSPLHF	TGTGCCAGCAGTTCCCCGGGACAGGCTTACTCCTATAATTCACCCCTCCACTTT
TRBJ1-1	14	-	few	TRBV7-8	CASSPGGVPHEAFF	TGTGCCAGCTCACCCGGGGGGGTGCCCCATGAAGCTTTCTTT
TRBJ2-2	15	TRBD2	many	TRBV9	CASSLGGGLSGELFF	TGTGCCAGCAGCCTGGGCGGGGGTCTTTCCGGGGAGCTGTTTTTT
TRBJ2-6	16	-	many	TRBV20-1	CSARGLRPSGANVLTF	TGCAGTGCTAGAGGACTGCGGCCTTCTGGGGCCAACGTCCTGACTTTC
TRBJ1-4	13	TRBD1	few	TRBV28	CASSSPDRVELFF	TGTGCCAGCAGTTCCCCTGACAGGGTGGAACTGTTTTTT
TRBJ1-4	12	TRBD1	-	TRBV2	CASHGQAEKLFF	TGTGCCAGCCACGGACAGGCTGAAAAACTGTTTTTT
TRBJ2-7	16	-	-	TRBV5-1	CASSTFGAGVPYEQYF	TGCGCCAGCAGCACGTTCGGGGCAGGGGTTCCCTACGAGCAGTACTTC
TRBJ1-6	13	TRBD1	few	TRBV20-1	CSAAGQGNSPLHF	TGCAGTGCCGCGGGACAGGGCAATTCACCCCTCCACTTT
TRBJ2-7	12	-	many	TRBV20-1	CSARQFVYEQYF	TGCAGTGCTAGACAGTTTGTCTACGAGCAGTACTTC